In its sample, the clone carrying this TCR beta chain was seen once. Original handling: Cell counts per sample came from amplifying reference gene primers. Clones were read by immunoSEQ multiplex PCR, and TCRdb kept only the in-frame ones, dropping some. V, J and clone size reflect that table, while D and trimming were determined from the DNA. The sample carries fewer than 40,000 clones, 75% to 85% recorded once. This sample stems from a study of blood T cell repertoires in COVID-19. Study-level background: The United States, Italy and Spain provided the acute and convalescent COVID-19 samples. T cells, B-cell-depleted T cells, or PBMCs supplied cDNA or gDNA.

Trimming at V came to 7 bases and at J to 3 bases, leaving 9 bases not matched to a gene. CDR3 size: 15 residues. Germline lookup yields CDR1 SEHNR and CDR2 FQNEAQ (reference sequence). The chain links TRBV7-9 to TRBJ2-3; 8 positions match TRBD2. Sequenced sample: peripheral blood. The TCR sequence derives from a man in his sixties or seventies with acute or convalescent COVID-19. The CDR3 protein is CASTRGAGGTDTQYF. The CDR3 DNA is TGTGCCAGCACCCGGGGGGCGGGAGGTACAGATACGCAGTATTTT.